The entry below gives a single TCR beta chain sequence along with its context. This sample stems from a study of blood T cell repertoires in COVID-19. Only in-frame clones appear in the TCRdb table, and some are missing; sequencing was by immunoSEQ multiplex PCR. The sample consists of 11,000 to 15,000 clones, roughly nine tenths of them appearing once. The length of the CDR3 is 15 residues. The germline V gene encodes CDR1 SNHLY and CDR2 FYNNEI. Trimming removed 6 bases at V and 1 base at J, with 12 bases between. Sequenced: peripheral blood. The chain carries TRBV2 and TRBJ2-2; tentative D call: TRBD2 (6 bases). This receptor was taken from a human donor in a cohort sampled during active COVID-19. The CDR3 loop is CASSRRDGNTGELFF. The CDR3 DNA sequence: TGTGCCAGCAGCAGGCGGGACGGGAACACCGGGGAGCTGTTTTTT.